This TCR beta chain is drawn from a study of blood T cell repertoires in COVID-19. Study at large: Sources were T cells, B-cell-depleted T cells, or PBMCs; the material itself was cDNA or gDNA.

Germline trimming cut 3 bases from V and 7 bases from J; bases unmatched to any gene: 11. This CDR3 is built from 15 residues. The germline V gene encodes CDR1 SGDLS and CDR2 YYNGEE. TCRdb's copy holds only in-frame clones and misses some; the assay was immunoSEQ multiplex PCR. Of 65,000 to 90,000 clones listed, roughly 90% are singletons. This TCR was sampled from a man older than 75 with COVID-19, enrolled during active disease. The V call is TRBV9, the J call TRBJ1-2; TRBD1 matches at 8 bases. Sequencing used peripheral blood. In DNA form, the CDR3 reads TGTGCCAGCAGCGCGTACCTACAGGGGGTGGGTGGCTACACCTTC. It codes for CASSAYLQGVGGYTF. Drawing the rest from reference TRBV9 and TRBJ1-2, the complete variable domain is DSGVTQTPKHLITATGQRVTLRCSPRSGDLSVYWYQQSLDQGLQFLIQYYNGEERAKGNILERFSAQQFPDLHSELNLSSLELGDSALYFCASSAYLQGVGGYTFGSGTRLTVV.